The rows below give T cell receptor beta chains drawn from one sample of a study of beta chain features in type 1 diabetes. Here immunoSEQ multiplex PCR was the method, and the copy in TCRdb shows in-frame clones only, minus some. The table records 310,000 or so clones, around 10% of them present only once. The specimen was naive CD4+ T cells from blood. These receptors were obtained from a woman aged 25 to 45 in good health. Both conserved end residues are trimmed from each CDR3. Only part of the rows carry a size: once, few, many, or a class if the clone is expanded.

CDR3 length | clone size | V gene | CDR3 protein
14 | NA | TRBV9 | ASSAGDTPGNTEAF
12 | few | TRBV11-2 | ASSETMYTDTQY
9 | few | TRBV7-9 | ASSGEGGQY
12 | NA | TRBV28 | ASRTGEGGNTIY
14 | NA | TRBV6-6 | ASSGMIGSSGNTIY
12 | few | TRBV11-2 | ASSFGGENTEAF
12 | few | TRBV29-1 | SVETSGRLNTQY
15 | NA | TRBV9 | ASSVGVGLAMNNEQF
14 | few | TRBV7-7 | ASSPEGLAFTDTQY
13 | few | TRBV11-1 | ASSGAWSSYNEQF
13 | NA | TRBV7-2 | ASSLARAGGNEQF
13 | few | TRBV18 | ASSPPLTSEAEQF
13 | NA | TRBV7-2 | ASSLNQVNDQPQH
13 | NA | TRBV28 | ASSPTGYSNQPQH
12 | NA | TRBV5-1 | ASSLRGRRTEAF
14 | NA | TRBV4-2 | ASSQDSGQAGTEAF
13 | NA | TRBV6-4 | ASAVSGRNTGELF
16 | few | TRBV13 | ASRNNHNRATLENTIY
14 | NA | TRBV5-6 | ASSLGLADSYNEQF
13 | few | TRBV7-3 | ASSLSPLSYNEQF
12 | NA | TRBV4-3 | ASSQVGGGHEQY
13 | NA | TRBV25-1 | ASSDAGVSYNEQF
12 | NA | TRBV7-9 | ASSLDGREDEQF
10 | NA | TRBV28 | ASSSSSYEQY
12 | NA | TRBV7-2 | ASSLQGIHQPQH
13 | NA | TRBV7-6 | ASSSGTYSSYEQY
13 | once | TRBV7-2 | ASSPSPGQNTVAF
13 | NA | TRBV4-1 | ASSLETGGDQPQH
14 | NA | TRBV9 | ASSVGLAGGENIQY
15 | NA | TRBV4-3 | ASSQDHGRVAKNIQY
9 | NA | TRBV30 | AWTGAYGYT
14 | NA | TRBV18 | ASSTPDRGGDQPQH
13 | NA | TRBV11-2 | ASSLGGTNPYEQY
11 | NA | TRBV2 | ASSGGFNQPQH
14 | NA | TRBV7-6 | ASSSPLAGRYNEQF
16 | NA | TRBV7-2 | ASTNWGTALSGANVLT
10 | few | TRBV4-2 | ASSQNGLGRL
11 | few | TRBV6-6 | ASSWGVADTQY
12 | NA | TRBV7-9 | ASSPNDSRETQY
13 | NA | TRBV18 | ASSPPGQGGETQY
10 | few | TRBV29-1 | SVEETAYEQY
12 | NA | TRBV7-9 | ASSLGDSQETQY
13 | few | TRBV18 | ASSLWDRGNQPQH
13 | few | TRBV6-5 | ASSWTSGGPDTQY
14 | NA | TRBV7-8 | ASSWGLAGGHDEQF
11 | few | TRBV18 | ASSYYRGETQY
11 | few | TRBV29-1 | SVVNTIGQPQH
10 | few | TRBV7-9 | ASSRERVTQY
13 | NA | TRBV28 | ASSSQREGGDTQY
11 | NA | TRBV18 | ASSPSQNTEAF
11 | few | TRBV2 | ASRSDNQETQY
13 | NA | TRBV2 | ASSVAVAGGETQY
12 | few | TRBV7-3 | ASSYQSGTDTQY
12 | NA | TRBV4-1 | ASSQDGRGETQY
13 | few | TRBV11-1 | ASSSRSFSYNEQF